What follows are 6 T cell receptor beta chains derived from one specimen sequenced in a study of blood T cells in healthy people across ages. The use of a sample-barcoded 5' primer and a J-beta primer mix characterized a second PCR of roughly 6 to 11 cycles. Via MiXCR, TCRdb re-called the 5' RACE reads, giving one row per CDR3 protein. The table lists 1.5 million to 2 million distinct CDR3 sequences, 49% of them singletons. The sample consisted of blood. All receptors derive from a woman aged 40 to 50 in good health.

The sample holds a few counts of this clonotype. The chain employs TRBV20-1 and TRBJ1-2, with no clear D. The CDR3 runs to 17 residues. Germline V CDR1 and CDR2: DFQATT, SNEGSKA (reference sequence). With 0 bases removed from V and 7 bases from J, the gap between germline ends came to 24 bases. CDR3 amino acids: CSARDRLRVDRLRGYTF. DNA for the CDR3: TGCAGTGCTAGAGACCGCTTAAGAGTAGATAGGTTACGTGGCTACACCTTC.

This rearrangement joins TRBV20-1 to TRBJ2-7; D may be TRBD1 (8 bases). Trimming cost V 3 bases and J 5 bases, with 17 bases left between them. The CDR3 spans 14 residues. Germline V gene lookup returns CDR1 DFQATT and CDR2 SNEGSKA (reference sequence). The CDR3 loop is CSARLTGGDDEQYF. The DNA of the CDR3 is TGCAGTGCTAGGCTAACAGGGGGGGATGACGAGCAGTACTTC.

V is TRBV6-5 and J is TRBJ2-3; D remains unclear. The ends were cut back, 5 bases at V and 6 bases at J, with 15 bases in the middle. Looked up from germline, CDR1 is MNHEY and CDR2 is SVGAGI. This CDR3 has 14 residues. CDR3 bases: TGTGCCAGCAGTGGATTAGGGCCCGGTGATACGCAGTATTTT. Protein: CASSGLGPGDTQYF.

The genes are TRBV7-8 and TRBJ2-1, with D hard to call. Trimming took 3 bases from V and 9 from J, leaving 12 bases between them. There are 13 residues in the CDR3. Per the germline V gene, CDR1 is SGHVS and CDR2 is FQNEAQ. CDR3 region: CASSFTASREQFF. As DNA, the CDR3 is TGTGCCAGCAGCTTCACCGCGTCCCGTGAGCAGTTCTTC.

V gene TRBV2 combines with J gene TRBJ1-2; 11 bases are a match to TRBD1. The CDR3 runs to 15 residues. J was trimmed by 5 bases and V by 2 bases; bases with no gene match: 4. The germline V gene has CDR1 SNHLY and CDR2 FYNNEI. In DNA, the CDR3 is TGTGCCAGCAGTGAAATAGGACAGGGGGCATATGGCTACACCTTC. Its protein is CASSEIGQGAYGYTF.

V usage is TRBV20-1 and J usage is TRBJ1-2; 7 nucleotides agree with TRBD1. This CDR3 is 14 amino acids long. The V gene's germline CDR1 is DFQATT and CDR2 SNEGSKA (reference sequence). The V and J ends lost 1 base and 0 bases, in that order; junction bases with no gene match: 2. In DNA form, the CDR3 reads TGCAGTGCTAGAGGACAGGGTTCTAACTATGGCTACACCTTC. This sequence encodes CSARGQGSNYGYTF.